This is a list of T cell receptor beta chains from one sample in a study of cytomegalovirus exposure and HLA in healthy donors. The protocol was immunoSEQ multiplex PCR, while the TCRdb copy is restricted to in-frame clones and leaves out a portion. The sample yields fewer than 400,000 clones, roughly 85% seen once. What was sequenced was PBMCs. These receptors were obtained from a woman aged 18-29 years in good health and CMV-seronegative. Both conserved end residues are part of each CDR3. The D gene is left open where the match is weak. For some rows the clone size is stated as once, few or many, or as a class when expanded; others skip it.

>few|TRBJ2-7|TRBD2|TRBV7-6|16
CAAALALSGRDYEQYF
TGTGCCGCAGCCCTGGCGCTTTCCGGGAGGGACTACGAGCAGTACTTC
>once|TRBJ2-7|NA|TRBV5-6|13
CASSLSRADEQYF
TGTGCCAGCAGCTTGTCCAGGGCCGACGAGCAGTACTTC
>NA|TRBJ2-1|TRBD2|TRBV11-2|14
CATELAASYNEQFF
TGTGCCACTGAGCTAGCGGCTTCCTACAATGAGCAGTTCTTC
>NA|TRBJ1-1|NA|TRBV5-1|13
CASSLAYDHGAFF
TGCGCCAGCAGCTTGGCCTACGATCACGGAGCTTTCTTT
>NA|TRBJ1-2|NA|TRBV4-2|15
CASSHGRGGAIGYTF
TGTGCCAGCAGCCATGGGCGCGGGGGGGCGATTGGCTACACCTTC
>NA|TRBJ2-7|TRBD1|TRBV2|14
CASRSQGQGSEQYF
TGTGCCAGCAGAAGCCAGGGACAGGGATCCGAGCAGTACTTC
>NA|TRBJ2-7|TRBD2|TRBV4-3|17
CASSQEAIWREGSEQYF
TGCGCCAGCAGCCAAGAAGCCATATGGCGGGAGGGTAGCGAGCAGTACTTC
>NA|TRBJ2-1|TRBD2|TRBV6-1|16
CASSEQAGGLYNEQFF
TGTGCCAGCAGTGAACAAGCGGGAGGGCTCTACAATGAGCAGTTCTTC
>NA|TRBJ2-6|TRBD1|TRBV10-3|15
CATSGQISGANVLTF
TGTGCCACATCGGGACAGATCTCTGGGGCCAACGTCCTGACTTTC
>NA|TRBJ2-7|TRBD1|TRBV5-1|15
CASSYSGQAEYEQYF
TGCGCCAGCAGCTACTCAGGACAGGCGGAATACGAGCAGTACTTC
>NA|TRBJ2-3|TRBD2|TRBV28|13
CGTRAGGGDTQYF
TGCGGTACCAGAGCGGGAGGCGGGGATACGCAGTATTTT
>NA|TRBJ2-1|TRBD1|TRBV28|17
CASSPEEQGDNYNEQFF
TGTGCCAGCAGCCCGGAGGAACAGGGGGACAATTACAATGAGCAGTTCTTC